This TCR beta chain was obtained from a study of CD8+CD57+ T cells in acquired aplastic anemia. The wider study: The sorted CD4+ and CD8+ cells yielded an average about 3.3 ug of DNA. An average of approximately 11 million reads for CD4+ cells was obtained from healthy donors. Study conclusions and caveats: Any difference that existed in CD8+ Simpson's diversity between patients and controls was not significant. The study identified roughly 29 CD8+ CDR3 sequences shared by patients and controls.

A word on this clonotype: Its specificity is not known.

The template used for profiling TCR beta VDJ and CDR3 was genomic DNA. TCRdb ran MiXCR on the reads and lists one entry per CDR3 protein. Here the sample spans about 130,000 distinct CDR3 sequences, 48% being singletons. V lost 0 bases, J lost 5 bases, and 11 bases lay in between. There are 14 residues in the CDR3. Germline V gene data show CDR1 as SGHRS and CDR2 as YFSETQ. Sequenced sample: sorted CD4+, CD8+, or CD8+CD57+ T cells (not recorded which) from PBMCs. This sequence joins TRBV5-1 and TRBJ2-5; a possible D gene is TRBD1 (5 bases). This TCR was recovered from a human donor in good health, serving as a control. In DNA form, the CDR3 reads TGCGCCAGCAGCTTGGCCACGGCAGGGGAGACCCAGTACTTC. Residues: CASSLATAGETQYF.